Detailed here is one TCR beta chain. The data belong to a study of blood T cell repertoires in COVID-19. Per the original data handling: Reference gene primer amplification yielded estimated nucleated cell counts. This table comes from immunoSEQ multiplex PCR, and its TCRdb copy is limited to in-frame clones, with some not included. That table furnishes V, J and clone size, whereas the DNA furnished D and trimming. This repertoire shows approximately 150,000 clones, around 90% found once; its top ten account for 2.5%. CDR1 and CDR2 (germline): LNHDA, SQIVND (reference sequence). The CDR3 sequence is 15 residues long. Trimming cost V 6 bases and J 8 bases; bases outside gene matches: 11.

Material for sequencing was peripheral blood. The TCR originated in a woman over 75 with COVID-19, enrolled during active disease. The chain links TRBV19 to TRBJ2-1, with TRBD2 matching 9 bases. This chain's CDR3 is CASSMVAGASDEQFF. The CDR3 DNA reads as TGTGCCAGTAGCATGGTAGCGGGAGCGAGCGATGAGCAGTTCTTC.